This T cell receptor beta chain was identified during a study of blood T cells in healthy people across ages. This clonotype was recorded once. CDR1 and CDR2 (germline): DFQATT, SNEGSKA (reference sequence). This CDR3 comprises 14 residues. V lost 2 bases and J 4 bases, leaving 14 bases between the germline ends. A J-beta primer mix and a sample-barcoded 5' primer were used in a second PCR of roughly 7 to 12 cycles. TCRdb independently ran MiXCR on the 5' RACE reads; one entry per CDR3 protein. The sample has 1.8 million or so distinct CDR3 sequences, roughly 43% seen once. The sequence was obtained from a human donor in good health. The chain uses TRBV20-1 and TRBJ1-1, with D tentatively TRBD1 (6 bases). The sequenced sample was blood. The CDR3 bases are TGCAGTGCTAGATCGTTACAGGGCTCCACTGAAGCTTTCTTT. Its protein is CSARSLQGSTEAFF.